The 29 T cell receptor beta chains below were found in one sample sequenced in a study of blood T cell repertoires in COVID-19. Assay: immunoSEQ multiplex PCR; the TCRdb copy retains only in-frame clones and omits some. The sample holds roughly 100,000 clones; 75% to 95% are singletons and the top ten take about 5%. The sequencing input was peripheral blood. Source of these receptors: a man in his fifties with acute or convalescent COVID-19.

This chain uses TRBV30 with TRBJ2-5, with D unclear. The CDR3 contains 15 residues. From germline, CDR1 is GTSNPN and CDR2 SVGIG (reference sequence). Deletions cut 4 bases from V and 5 bases from J, with 20 bases between. CDR3 nucleotide sequence: TGTGCCTGGACTGATAGTGCCTTAATTTGGGAGACCCAGTACTTC. As protein: CAWTDSALIWETQYF.

The gene calls are TRBV3-1 (or the pseudogene TRBV3-2) and TRBJ2-7; D is possibly TRBD2 (6 bases). The CDR3 totals 15 residues. Per germline, CDR1 LGHDT and CDR2 YNNKEL (reference sequence). The germline V and J ends were trimmed by 3 bases and 6 bases, with 18 bases remaining between them. The CDR3 DNA sequence: TGTGCCAGCAGCCACACGACTAGATCCCCTACCGAGCAGTACTTC. Protein sequence: CASSHTTRSPTEQYF.

This clone was counted a single time. CDR3 loop: CASSLSSGLETQYF. The DNA for the CDR3 is TGTGCCAGCAGCTTAAGTTCGGGGTTAGAGACCCAGTACTTC. The J gene is TRBJ2-5, the V gene TRBV11-2, with a tentative D call TRBD2 (5 bases). Germline V gene lookup returns CDR1 SGHAT and CDR2 FQNNGV. The CDR3 has 14 amino acids. The ends were cut back, 2 bases at V and 4 bases at J, with 11 bases in the middle.

In DNA form, the CDR3 reads TGTGCCAGCAGCGCCCGCCTGGGGGCAGGACAAGAGACCCAGTACTTC. As protein: CASSARLGAGQETQYF. The V gene is TRBV7-9, the J gene TRBJ2-5, with D perhaps matching TRBD1 (6 bases). This CDR3 has 16 residues. Germline values: CDR1 SEHNR, CDR2 FQNEAQ (reference sequence). Trimming shortened V by 5 bases and J by 2 bases, and 18 bases separated the two germline ends. The full variable domain, in which reference TRBV7-9 and TRBJ2-5 provide the parts outside the CDR3, is DTGVSQNPRHKITKRGQNVTFRCDPISEHNRLYWYRQTLGQGPEFLTYFQNEAQLEKSRLLSDRFSAERPKGSFSTLEIQRTEQGDSAMYLCASSARLGAGQETQYFGPGTRLLVL.

This chain connects TRBV3-1 (or the pseudogene TRBV3-2) to TRBJ1-4; tentatively, D is TRBD1 (6 bases). The germline CDR1 and CDR2 sequences are LGHDT and YNNKEL (reference sequence). The CDR3 has 14 amino acids. V shed 4 bases and J shed 7 bases, with 13 bases lying between them. As DNA, the CDR3 is TGTGCCAGCAGCCGGGGGCAGGCAAGTGAAAAACTGTTTTTT. Its translation: CASSRGQASEKLFF.

The chain couples TRBV19 to TRBJ1-1; possibly TRBD1 for D (5 bases). The V end was cut by 1 base, the J end by 4 bases, with 10 bases between. Germline CDR1 and CDR2: LNHDA and SQIVND (reference sequence). This CDR3 spans 14 amino acids. The CDR3 DNA reads as TGTGCCAGTAGTATAGTGGGGGGTAGCACTGAAGCTTTCTTT. This translates into CASSIVGGSTEAFF.

The V gene is TRBV9, the J gene TRBJ1-1, with D possibly being TRBD1 (5 bases). Looked up from germline, CDR1 is SGDLS and CDR2 is YYNGEE. Trimming left V 0 bases short and J 3 bases short, with 18 bases between. This CDR3 is 17 amino acids long. The CDR3 nucleotides read TGTGCCAGCAGCGTAGGTCTCAGGGAGGCGCTGGACACTGAAGCTTTCTTT. Residues: CASSVGLREALDTEAFF.

The rearrangement uses TRBV4-3 and TRBJ1-5; D is undetermined. V gave up 0 bases and J gave up 2 bases, with 11 bases separating them. The CDR3 has 16 amino acids. Germline V gene sequence: CDR1 LGHNA, CDR2 YSLEER. The CDR3 region has the DNA TGCGCCAGCAGCCAAGATAGGGCCGGGGGCAATCAGCCCCAGCATTTT. This gives the protein CASSQDRAGGNQPQHF.

V usage is TRBV2 and J usage is TRBJ2-3, with 9 positions matching TRBD2. The J segment lost 3 bases and the V segment lost 6 bases, leaving 7 bases of the junction unmatched. CDR3 length: 15 residues. Germline V gene lookup returns CDR1 SNHLY and CDR2 FYNNEI. In DNA, the CDR3 is TGTGCCAGCAGGCGAACTAGCGGGCATACAGATACGCAGTATTTT. This codes for CASRRTSGHTDTQYF. The full variable domain, in which reference TRBV2 and TRBJ2-3 provide the parts outside the CDR3, is EPEVTQTPSHQVTQMGQEVILRCVPISNHLYFYWYRQILGQKVEFLVSFYNNEISEKSEIFDDQFSVERPDGSNFTLKIRSTKLEDSAMYFCASRRTSGHTDTQYFGPGTRLTVL.

The V gene is TRBV5-1, the J gene TRBJ1-1; D is perhaps TRBD1 (6 bases). Germline V gene data show CDR1 as SGHRS and CDR2 as YFSETQ. This CDR3 contains 17 residues. The V end lost 4 bases, the J end lost 3 bases, and 22 bases lay between the germline ends. CDR3 nucleotide sequence: TGCGCCAGCAGCATTGGGGGCACAGGGTTTGGGGACACTGAAGCTTTCTTT. It translates to CASSIGGTGFGDTEAFF. Looking up the rest from reference TRBV5-1 and TRBJ1-1 gives the full variable domain: KAGVTQTPRYLIKTRGQQVTLSCSPISGHRSVSWYQQTPGQGLQFLFEYFSETQRNKGNFPGRFSGRQFSNSRSEMNVSTLELGDSALYLCASSIGGTGFGDTEAFFGQGTRLTVV.

The chain employs TRBV5-1 and TRBJ2-3, with D hard to call. The germline V and J ends were trimmed by 0 bases and 5 bases, with 10 bases remaining between them. The CDR3 consists of 14 residues. Germline V CDR1 and CDR2: SGHRS, YFSETQ. CDR3 loop: CASSLGDPLDTQYF. Here the CDR3 DNA reads TGCGCCAGCAGCTTGGGCGATCCCCTAGATACGCAGTATTTT.

This clone was seen only once. This chain uses TRBV7-9 with TRBJ2-7, with D maybe TRBD2 (6 bases). Germline assignment: CDR1 SEHNR and CDR2 FQNEAQ (reference sequence). V lost 5 bases and J 0 bases, leaving 17 bases between the germline ends. The CDR3 has 16 amino acids. CDR3 in DNA: TGTGCCAGCAGCCTAACGGGGCGGGGCCACTCCTACGAGCAGTACTTC. Its translation: CASSLTGRGHSYEQYF.

The chain has TRBV7-2 and TRBJ2-1, with 7 bases identical to TRBD2. With 2 bases clipped from V and 2 bases from J, the junction kept 3 bases outside the gene matches. Germline CDR1 and CDR2: SGHTA and FQGNSA. The CDR3 extends over 15 amino acids. This CDR3 is CASSLKRGPYNEQFF. The CDR3 nucleotides read TGTGCCAGCAGCTTAAAGCGGGGCCCCTACAATGAGCAGTTCTTC.

This clone occurred once. The V call is TRBV9, the J call TRBJ2-7, with D possibly being TRBD1 (6 bases). The CDR3 has 14 amino acids. CDR1 is SGDLS, CDR2 YYNGEE, per germline. The V and J ends lost 4 bases and 1 base respectively, with 12 bases between them. CDR3: CASSSTGTSYEQYF. The CDR3 nucleotides read TGTGCCAGCAGCAGTACCGGGACATCCTACGAGCAGTACTTC.

The CDR3 protein is CASSQRGATDTQYF. The CDR3 DNA follows: TGTGCCAGCAGCCAGCGGGGGGCCACAGATACGCAGTATTTT. The chain employs TRBV3-1 (or the pseudogene TRBV3-2) and TRBJ2-3; 8 bases line up with TRBD2. The CDR3 sequence is 14 residues long. V trimming: 3 bases; J trimming: 2 bases; junction bases outside the gene matches: 1. Germline CDR1 and CDR2: LGHDT and YNNKEL (reference sequence).

This clone has a single count. The V and J genes are TRBV5-4 and TRBJ1-2; a weak D match, TRBD1 (6 bases). The CDR3 has 13 residues. The V gene lost 4 bases and the J gene lost 7 bases, with 14 bases spanning the gap. Germline V gene data show CDR1 as SGHNT and CDR2 as YYREEE (reference sequence). For the CDR3, the DNA is TGTGCCAGCAGCCCCGGACAGATAGGTGGCTACACCTTC. This sequence encodes CASSPGQIGGYTF.

The chain is built from TRBV10-2 and TRBJ2-7, with a possible D match to TRBD2 (6 bases). V lost 6 bases to trimming and J lost 1 base, with 16 bases between them. The CDR3 consists of 15 residues. The germline CDR1 and CDR2 sequences are WSHSY and SAAADI. The DNA for the CDR3 is TGCGCCAGCAGGGGGTTCGCGGGATCGTCCTACGAGCAGTACTTC. Protein product: CASRGFAGSSYEQYF.

The genes are TRBV5-4 and TRBJ1-2, with TRBD1 matching over 9 bases. The CDR3 length is 16 residues. The ends lost 4 bases at V and 8 bases at J; junction bases unmatched: 15. Germline V gives CDR1 SGHNT, CDR2 YYREEE (reference sequence). CDR3 amino acids: CASSQYEGQGLGGYTF. The CDR3 DNA reads TGTGCCAGCAGCCAGTATGAGGGACAGGGACTAGGGGGCTACACCTTC.

Remarks on this clone: Within the sample, other DNA sequences also encode this same CDR3. V is TRBV11-2 and J is TRBJ2-1; 8 bases align to TRBD2. Germline CDR1 is SGHAT and CDR2 is FQNNGV. V gave up 0 bases and J gave up 6 bases; unmatched junction bases: 16. CDR3 length: 19 amino acids. DNA for the CDR3: TGTGCCAGCAGCTTAGAAGAGAGGGTGGCGGGAGGACCCGCCAATGAGCAGTTCTTC. Its translation: CASSLEERVAGGPANEQFF.

This chain connects TRBV15 to TRBJ2-7; a possible D gene is TRBD2 (7 bases). With 0 bases removed from V and 5 bases from J, the gap between germline ends came to 11 bases. There are 14 residues in the CDR3. Germline CDR1 reads LNHNV; CDR2 reads YYDKDF (reference sequence). The CDR3 reads CATSREGGGHEQYF. The DNA for the CDR3 is TGTGCCACCAGCAGAGAAGGGGGGGGTCACGAGCAGTACTTC.

The J gene is TRBJ2-1, the V gene TRBV5-1; D unresolved. Trimming shortened V by 7 bases and J by 0 bases, and 14 bases separated the two germline ends. This CDR3 is built from 15 residues. Looked up from germline, CDR1 is SGHRS and CDR2 is YFSETQ. The DNA for the CDR3 is TGCGCCAGCCACGACACTTCCAACTCCTACAATGAGCAGTTCTTC. Residues: CASHDTSNSYNEQFF.

CDR3 loop: CASSYTGRTEAFF. CDR3 bases: TGTGCCAGCAGTTATACAGGGCGGACTGAAGCTTTCTTT. The chain couples TRBV7-9 to TRBJ1-1; maybe TRBD1 (6 bases). This CDR3 is built from 13 residues. In germline, CDR1 is SEHNR, CDR2 FQNEAQ (reference sequence). V gave up 6 bases and J gave up 5 bases, with 13 bases separating them. The full variable domain, with the rest looked up from reference TRBV7-9 and TRBJ1-1, is DTGVSQNPRHKITKRGQNVTFRCDPISEHNRLYWYRQTLGQGPEFLTYFQNEAQLEKSRLLSDRFSAERPKGSFSTLEIQRTEQGDSAMYLCASSYTGRTEAFFGQGTRLTVV.

This chain connects TRBV11-2 to TRBJ1-1; a possible D gene is TRBD1 (6 bases). CDR1 is SGHAT and CDR2 is FQNNGV in the germline V gene. The CDR3 covers 14 residues. With 5 bases removed from V and 4 bases from J, the gap between germline ends came to 14 bases. DNA of the CDR3: TGTGCCAGCAGCATTCCCGGGGGGCTCACTGAAGCTTTCTTT. Translation: CASSIPGGLTEAFF.

The chain couples TRBV30 to TRBJ1-6, with 9 bases that match TRBD1. V shed 0 bases and J 8 bases; nucleotides not matched to a gene: 5. CDR3 length equals 15 residues. Germline CDR1 is GTSNPN and CDR2 is SVGIG (reference sequence). The DNA for the CDR3 is TGTGCCTGGAGTGTCTACCGGACAGGGGATTCACCCCTCCACTTT. Translation gives CAWSVYRTGDSPLHF.

The table lists this clone with a count of one. Other DNA sequences within the sample encode an identical CDR3. The V gene is TRBV24-1, the J gene TRBJ2-1; maybe TRBD2 (7 bases). V shed 4 bases and J shed 7 bases, with 16 bases lying between them. CDR3 size: 15 residues. CDR1 and CDR2 (germline): KGHDR, SFDVKD. The CDR3 DNA reads as TGTGCCACCAGTGACCCGGCCAGGGGAGGGAATGAGCAGTTCTTC. This encodes CATSDPARGGNEQFF.

J is TRBJ2-1 and V is TRBV4-3; 10 bases agree with TRBD2. V was pared by 0 bases and J by 0 bases, with 5 bases of the junction left unmatched. This CDR3 is 18 amino acids long. Germline values: CDR1 LGHNA, CDR2 YSLEER. The CDR3 region is CASSQELAGVGSYNEQFF. CDR3 sequence (DNA): TGCGCCAGCAGCCAAGAGCTAGCGGGAGTGGGCTCCTACAATGAGCAGTTCTTC.

This chain joins TRBV7-9 and TRBJ2-1; 8 bases fit TRBD1. Germline values: CDR1 SEHNR, CDR2 FQNEAQ (reference sequence). CDR3 size: 14 residues. With 6 bases clipped from V and 7 bases from J, the junction kept 8 bases outside the gene matches. The CDR3 region has the DNA TGTGCCAGCAGAGCTACACAGGGGGAAAATGAGCAGTTCTTC. This sequence encodes CASRATQGENEQFF. The full variable domain, its missing parts supplied by reference TRBV7-9 and TRBJ2-1, is DTGVSQNPRHKITKRGQNVTFRCDPISEHNRLYWYRQTLGQGPEFLTYFQNEAQLEKSRLLSDRFSAERPKGSFSTLEIQRTEQGDSAMYLCASRATQGENEQFFGPGTRLTVL.

V usage is TRBV6-2 or TRBV6-3 and J usage is TRBJ2-3, with 13 bases aligning to TRBD2. CDR1 is MNHEY and CDR2 is SVGEGT in the germline V gene. The CDR3 extends over 18 amino acids. V shed 4 bases and J 1 base; nucleotides not matched to a gene: 8. The CDR3 is CASSSGLAGVHGTDTQYF. In nucleotides, the CDR3 is TGTGCCAGCAGTTCCGGACTAGCGGGAGTACACGGCACAGATACGCAGTATTTT.

The rearrangement uses TRBV19 and TRBJ1-1; 7 nucleotides align to TRBD1. This CDR3 is 13 amino acids long. CDR1 is LNHDA and CDR2 is SQIVND in the germline V gene (reference sequence). Losses at the gene ends were 5 bases for V and 1 base for J; bases not matched to a gene: 1. The CDR3 reads CASSQGGNTEAFF. As DNA, the CDR3 is TGTGCCAGTAGTCAGGGGGGGAACACTGAAGCTTTCTTT.